The present T cell receptor beta chain was sequenced within a study of naive and memory T cell subsets. Overall study results and limits: Tuberculin site TCR excess was interpreted as type IV hypersensitivity infiltration.

V lost 1 base, J lost 7 bases, and 5 bases stayed unmatched. The CDR3 spans 15 residues. CDR1 and CDR2 from the germline V gene are LGHDT and YNNKEL (reference sequence). Sample treatment: skin biopsy from PPD injection site in Mantoux-positive individual. Reverse transcription used DNase-treated unsorted total RNA, aiming for roughly 1 to 1000 ng. This clonotype was counted at least ten times. Its antigen remains unknown. For blood and skin samples, reverse transcription used TCR alpha and beta constant primers. The SP2 primer and nested alpha and beta constant region primers amplified ligated cDNA in four rounds. Via MiXCR, TCRdb re-called the UMI-ligation and nested PCR reads, giving one row per CDR3 protein. The table lists over 15,000 distinct CDR3 sequences, less than 9.5% of them singletons.

The input for sequencing was skin, taken from a tuberculin skin test site. The TCR comes from an adult in good health. The chain is built from TRBV3-1 and TRBJ2-1; 9 bases align to TRBD2. CDR3 bases: TGTGCCAGCAGCCAAGGTTTCCTAGCGGGGAATGAGCAGTTCTTC. It is translated as CASSQGFLAGNEQFF.